These T cell receptor beta chains were read from a single sample in a study of blood T cell repertoires in COVID-19. Here immunoSEQ multiplex PCR was the method, and the copy in TCRdb shows in-frame clones only, minus some. This sample has about 230,000 clones, with roughly nine tenths found just once. Sequencing was carried out using PBMCs or T cells enriched from blood (not recorded which). Receptor source: a woman between 50 and 59 years old in a cohort exposed to, infected with or recovered from COVID-19 (not recorded which). The CDR3 runs from the conserved cysteine through the conserved F or W. D genes are given only for firm matches.

TRBJ1-6,TRBV12-3/TRBV12-4,-,CASSLSGSPLHF
TRBJ2-2,TRBV15,TRBD1,CATNLGGAGNTGELFF
TRBJ1-2,TRBV6-2/TRBV6-3,-,CASSYNGGGYTF
TRBJ1-2,TRBV7-2,-,CASSRDTAGYGYTF
TRBJ2-1,TRBV15,-,CATSGSRSHEQFF
TRBJ1-2,TRBV3-1/TRBV3-2,-,CASSQDRGGKQTPNYGYTF
TRBJ2-7,TRBV7-2,-,CASSLRQSSYEQYF
TRBJ2-5,TRBV2,TRBD2,CASSERQTSGGGTQYF
TRBJ1-3,TRBV28,-,CASSRQGSAGNTIYF
TRBJ2-7,TRBV5-8,TRBD1,CASSTGTGRAYEQYF
TRBJ1-3,TRBV15,-,CATSRGGTPSGNTIYF